The 10 T cell receptor beta chains reported below all come from one sample, sequenced in a study of response to subunit inactivated influenza vaccine. MiXCR, applied by TCRdb to the RT-PCR reads, yields one record per CDR3 protein. The sample includes more than 450,000 distinct CDR3 sequences, about 12% seen only once; the top ten take more than 8.5%. The specimen comprised PBMCs from blood, sampled on the day of vaccination. Receptors originate from a man in his fifties or sixties who received an inactivated influenza vaccine.

The rearrangement links TRBV6-2 or TRBV6-3 to TRBJ2-4; 8 nucleotides agree with TRBD2. Germline V gene lookup returns CDR1 MNHEY and CDR2 SVGEGT. V dropped 6 bases and J dropped 9; count of bases not matched to a gene: 10. This CDR3 comprises 14 residues. CDR3 loop: CASRSLAGRIIQYF. The CDR3 DNA follows: TGTGCCAGCAGATCCTTAGCGGGACGTATCATTCAGTACTTC.

The rearrangement links TRBV6-2 or TRBV6-3 to TRBJ2-7; 7 bases are shared with TRBD1. Germline values: CDR1 MNHEY, CDR2 SVGEGT. The J segment lost 2 bases and the V segment lost 2 bases, leaving 12 bases of the junction unmatched. This CDR3 comprises 17 residues. The CDR3 coding sequence is TGTGCCAGCAGTTACGAGGGACAGAACTCCGGGGCCTACGAGCAGTACTTC. Protein sequence: CASSYEGQNSGAYEQYF.

Only a few counts were recorded for this clonotype. The chain carries TRBV7-8 and TRBJ2-1, with 8 bases aligning to TRBD1. This CDR3 region has 15 residues. The germline V gene has CDR1 SGHVS and CDR2 FQNEAQ. The J segment lost 4 bases and the V segment lost 5 bases, leaving 7 bases of the junction unmatched. The CDR3 region is CASSPFRQGYNEQFF. The CDR3 nucleotides are TGTGCCAGCAGCCCCTTCCGACAGGGGTACAATGAGCAGTTCTTC.

The V and J genes are TRBV5-6 and TRBJ2-7; D is uncertain. CDR1 and CDR2 (germline): SGHDT, YYEEEE. The CDR3 is 14 amino acids. Trimming removed 2 bases from V and 0 bases from J, with 9 bases in between. DNA for the CDR3: TGTGCCAGCAGCTTTTGGCCTAGCTCCTACGAGCAGTACTTC. It translates to CASSFWPSSYEQYF.

This clonotype was counted at least ten times. J is TRBJ1-6 and V is TRBV12-3 or TRBV12-4; 7 nucleotides line up with TRBD1. The CDR3 extends over 15 amino acids. V trimming: 2 bases; J trimming: 10 bases; junction bases outside the gene matches: 8. The chain's CDR3 is CASSLLDRPRSPLHF. As DNA, the CDR3 is TGTGCCAGCAGTTTACTGGACAGGCCCAGGTCACCCCTCCACTTT.

The CDR3 coding sequence is TGCAGTGCCAGACTAGAAACCTACAATGAGCAGTTCTTC. Translating it yields CSARLETYNEQFF. The gene calls are TRBV20-1 and TRBJ2-1, with TRBD2 as a possible D gene (6 bases). The germline CDR1 and CDR2 sequences are DFQATT and SNEGSKA (reference sequence). The V end lost 6 bases, the J end lost 2 bases, and 11 bases lay between the germline ends. The CDR3 is 13 amino acids.

V gene TRBV24-1 combines with J gene TRBJ2-1; TRBD2 is a possible D gene (6 bases). The CDR3 loop spans 15 amino acids. V was pared by 2 bases and J by 5 bases, with 12 bases between. CDR1 is KGHDR, CDR2 SFDVKD, per germline. CDR3 protein: CATSDSGGMHNEQFF. Written as DNA, the CDR3 is TGTGCCACCAGTGATTCCGGCGGGATGCACAATGAGCAGTTCTTC.

This clonotype appeared many times. V gene TRBV29-1 combines with J gene TRBJ2-3; D not certain. CDR1 and CDR2 from the germline V gene are SQVTM and ANQGSEA. The ends were cut back, 4 bases at V and 0 bases at J, with 11 bases in the middle. This CDR3 region has 14 residues. The CDR3 DNA follows: TGCAGCGTTGGGGCCAGTTTTAGCACAGATACGCAGTATTTT. Its translation is CSVGASFSTDTQYF.

This clonotype was observed many times. The chain recombines TRBV29-1 with TRBJ2-3; 10 positions match TRBD2. The CDR3 extends over 15 amino acids. Trimming removed 6 bases from V and 1 base from J; junction bases left unmatched: 7. Germline V gives CDR1 SQVTM, CDR2 ANQGSEA. Written as DNA, the CDR3 is TGCAGCGTCGTCATAGCGGGGGGAGGCACAGATACGCAGTATTTT. Its translation is CSVVIAGGGTDTQYF.

This clonotype was found a few times. The rearrangement uses TRBV7-2 and TRBJ2-4; either TRBD1 or TRBD2 may supply D (5 bases each). Germline V CDR1 and CDR2: SGHTA, FQGNSA. Deletions cut 4 bases from V and 0 bases from J, with 13 bases between. The CDR3 spans 16 residues. In nucleotides, the CDR3 is TGTGCCAGCAGCTCGTGGGGGTGGGGAGCCAAAAACATTCAGTACTTC. It codes for CASSSWGWGAKNIQYF.